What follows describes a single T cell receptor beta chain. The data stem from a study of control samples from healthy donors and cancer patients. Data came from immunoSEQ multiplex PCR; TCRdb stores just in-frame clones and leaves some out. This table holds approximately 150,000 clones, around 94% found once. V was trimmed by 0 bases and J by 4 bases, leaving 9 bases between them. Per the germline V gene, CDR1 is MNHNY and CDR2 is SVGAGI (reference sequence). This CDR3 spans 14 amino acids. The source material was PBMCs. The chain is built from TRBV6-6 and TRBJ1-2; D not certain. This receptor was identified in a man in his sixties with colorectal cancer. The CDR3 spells CASSYSVGLYGYTF. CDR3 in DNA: TGTGCCAGCAGTTACTCAGTAGGCCTCTATGGCTACACCTTC.